This TCR beta chain was observed in a study of blood T cell repertoires in COVID-19. Study overall: Samples taken during acute and convalescent COVID-19 were collected in the United States, Italy and Spain. The analysed material was cDNA or gDNA that came from T cells, B-cell-depleted T cells, or PBMCs.

The CDR3 runs to 16 residues. Germline values: CDR1 SEHNR, CDR2 FQNEAQ (reference sequence). J lost 5 bases, V lost 1 base, and 7 bases had no gene match. This table comes from immunoSEQ multiplex PCR, and its TCRdb copy is limited to in-frame clones, with some not included. This table has 90,000 or so clones, approximately 88% appearing once. The TCR sequence derives from a man in his 60s with acute or convalescent COVID-19. The sample comprised peripheral blood. This sequence joins TRBV7-9 and TRBJ2-3; 9 bases are shared with TRBD2. Written as DNA, the CDR3 is TGTGCCAGCAGCTTAGAGGGCGGGGGGGCCAGAGATACGCAGTATTTT. This codes for CASSLEGGGARDTQYF.